The 9 T cell receptor beta chains below all came from one sample that was sequenced in a study of blood T cell repertoires in COVID-19. The protocol was immunoSEQ multiplex PCR, while the TCRdb copy is restricted to in-frame clones and leaves out a portion. The table has a few hundred thousand clones, roughly 91% seen once; the top ten hold more than 0.75%. Specimen: peripheral blood. The source is a man aged 30-40 years with acute or convalescent COVID-19.

The table lists this clone with a few counts. The chain carries TRBV6-5 and TRBJ1-2; TRBD1 is a possible D gene (6 bases). Germline values: CDR1 MNHEY, CDR2 SVGAGI. This CDR3 has 12 amino acids. V was trimmed by 4 bases and J by 4 bases, leaving 7 bases between them. CDR3 sequence: CASSLQGYGYTF. In DNA, the CDR3 is TGTGCCAGCAGTTTACAGGGCTATGGCTACACCTTC.

The chain is built from TRBV6-1 and TRBJ1-2; 7 nucleotides agree with TRBD1. The V gene's germline CDR1 is MNHNS and CDR2 SASEGT. This CDR3 spans 15 amino acids. Trimming cost V 3 bases and J 2 bases; bases outside gene matches: 6. The CDR3 loop reads CASSEWTGRNYGYTF. The CDR3 DNA sequence: TGTGCCAGCAGTGAGTGGACAGGCCGGAACTATGGCTACACCTTC.

With regard to this clone: Other DNA sequences in the same sample also yield this CDR3. The chain has TRBV7-9 and TRBJ1-2, with 10 nucleotides matching TRBD1. The CDR3 extends over 13 amino acids. Germline assignment: CDR1 SEHNR and CDR2 FQNEAQ (reference sequence). Trimming at V came to 4 bases and at J to 6 bases, leaving 2 bases not matched to a gene. CDR3 nucleotide sequence: TGTGCCAGCAGCTCCGGGACAGGGGATGGCTACACCTTC. It is translated as CASSSGTGDGYTF.

The CDR3 DNA is TGCGCCAGCAGCTCTTCTGGGACAGGGGTAGAGACCCAGTACTTC. Translated: CASSSSGTGVETQYF. V is TRBV5-1 and J is TRBJ2-5; TRBD1 aligns across 10 bases. The CDR3 is made up of 15 amino acids. Per germline, CDR1 SGHRS and CDR2 YFSETQ. Trimming took 3 bases from V and 4 from J; bases not matched to a gene: 6.

V is TRBV5-4 and J is TRBJ2-7; 8 positions agree with TRBD1. The CDR3 contains 15 residues. The germline V gene encodes CDR1 SGHNT and CDR2 YYREEE (reference sequence). The ends lost 4 bases at V and 4 bases at J; junction bases unmatched: 10. The CDR3 sequence: CASSRGQGGMYEQYF. As DNA, the CDR3 is TGTGCCAGCAGCCGAGGACAGGGTGGGATGTACGAGCAGTACTTC.

This chain links TRBV15 with TRBJ2-1; 7 bases fit TRBD1. CDR1 is LNHNV, CDR2 YYDKDF, per germline (reference sequence). The length of the CDR3 is 15 residues. Germline trimming cut 5 bases from V and 0 bases from J; bases unmatched to any gene: 4. The CDR3 DNA follows: TGTGCCACCAGCCCGAGACAGGGCTCCTACAATGAGCAGTTCTTC. It yields the protein CATSPRQGSYNEQFF.

A single count supports this clone. The chain recombines TRBV10-2 with TRBJ2-1; a possible D gene is TRBD2 (5 bases). V lost 7 bases to trimming and J lost 2 bases, with 12 bases between them. This CDR3 contains 14 residues. Per germline, CDR1 WSHSY and CDR2 SAAADI. The CDR3 protein is CASMFTSPYNEQFF. The CDR3 nucleotides read TGCGCCAGCATGTTCACTAGTCCCTACAATGAGCAGTTCTTC.

The chain carries TRBV4-2 and TRBJ1-4; perhaps TRBD1 as D (5 bases). Germline CDR1 is LGHNA and CDR2 is YNFKEQ. The V end was cut by 0 bases, the J end by 3 bases, with 8 bases between. There are 15 residues in the CDR3. CDR3 in amino acids: CASSQDRVANEKLFF. The CDR3 bases are TGTGCCAGCAGCCAAGACAGGGTGGCTAATGAAAAACTGTTTTTT.

This sequence joins TRBV5-6 and TRBJ2-7; D uncertain. CDR1 SGHDT and CDR2 YYEEEE come from the germline V gene. V was cut by 2 bases and J by 2 bases, with 14 bases left in between. The CDR3 runs 15 residues. The CDR3 region has the DNA TGTGCCAGCAGCTTCCGCTCATCAGGTCCCTACGAGCAGTACTTC. This sequence encodes CASSFRSSGPYEQYF.